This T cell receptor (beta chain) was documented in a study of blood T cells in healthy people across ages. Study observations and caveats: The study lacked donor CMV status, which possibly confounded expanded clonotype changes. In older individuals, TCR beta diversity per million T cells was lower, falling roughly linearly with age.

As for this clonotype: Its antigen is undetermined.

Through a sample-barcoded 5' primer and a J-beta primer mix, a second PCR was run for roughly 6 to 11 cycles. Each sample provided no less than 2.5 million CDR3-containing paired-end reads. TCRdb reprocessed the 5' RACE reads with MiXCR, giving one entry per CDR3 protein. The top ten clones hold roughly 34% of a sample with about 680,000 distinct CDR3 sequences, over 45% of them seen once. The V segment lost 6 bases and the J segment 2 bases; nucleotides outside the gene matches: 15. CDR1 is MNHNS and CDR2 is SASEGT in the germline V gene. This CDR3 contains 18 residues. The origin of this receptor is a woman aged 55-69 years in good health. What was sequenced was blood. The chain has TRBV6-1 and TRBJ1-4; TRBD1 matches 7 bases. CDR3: CASSPSAARGWTNEKLFF. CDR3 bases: TGTGCCAGCAGCCCAAGCGCGGCCAGGGGGTGGACTAATGAAAAACTGTTTTTT.